Included here is one TCR beta chain sequence, with context. This clone was picked up a small number of times. Its antigen is not yet known. No qualities accompany the bases; no much larger clone lies one base away. The CDR3 starts with the cysteine, ends with the phenylalanine, and has 15 residues. Only the CDR3 DNA stays, 45 bases, in frame from base 1. Germline trimming amounts to 6 bases on V and 2 bases on J, with 9 as the count of junction bases outside the gene matches. From the germline V gene, CDR1 is ENHRY and CDR2 is SYGVKD. The cohort comprised hundreds of healthy bone marrow donors. Cohort members were all nominally healthy when sampled, although unrecorded immune exposures were likely present. The donor tested CMV seronegative, placing the donor among the roughly 400 seronegative members of the cohort. Each donor provided a peripheral blood sample, and peripheral blood mononuclear cells were used for TCR beta sequencing. Genomic DNA extraction from the blood cell samples was performed with the Qiagen DNeasy Blood Extraction Kit.

The data belong to a study of cytomegalovirus exposure and HLA in healthy donors (dated by TCRdb to about 2017). At the level of the whole study: An earlier analysis of approximately 600 of the donors reported 250 to 300 Gb of sequence data and roughly 100 million unique TCR beta sequences from about 200 million T cells. Because of strong linkage in the cohort, roughly five DR-DQ haplotypes were treated as single units for association and clustering. A later genetic analysis took genome-wide SNP genotypes for about three fifths of the 666 donors and used that subset as a discovery cohort. Among approximately 370 genotyped donors of the cohort, an average of around 250,000 unique TCR beta nucleotide sequences was sequenced per donor, of which about 20% were non-productive. The study was designed to test whether signatures of past pathogen exposure could be identified by cataloging public T cell receptors. In addition to the first cohort of roughly 700 subjects, a separate validation cohort of 100 to 150 different subjects was used. Donor age, sex, ethnicity and CMV serostatus were collected together with the repertoire data. To predict cytomegalovirus infection status, the study combined high-throughput TCR immunosequencing, statistical association of individual TCRs with disease status, and machine learning. The later analysis used no new phenotypic data to find candidate immune exposures, relying instead on TCR beta sequences and their occurrence across donors. An earlier analysis of nearly 600 of the donors applied high-throughput TCR beta sequencing to assess whether each TCR beta V gene segment acted as functional or pseudogenic. Among the roughly 400 genotyped donors, more than 70% belonged to the genetic ancestry cluster associated with self-reported Caucasian donors. Typing coverage differed by locus: A, B, C, DRB1 and DQB1 were typed in roughly 620-630 donors, DQA1 in about 510, DPA1 in approximately 600, and DPB1 in 400 to 480. In a later analysis, previously published TCR beta repertoires from 600 to 850 donors were re-analyzed and high-resolution HLA genotyping was added so that TCR occurrence patterns could be studied. The study profiled the T cell repertoires of hundreds of subjects by immunosequencing and related them to cytomegalovirus serostatus. An early release covering over 500 HLA-typed donors comprised 250 to 350 gigabases of sequencing data and 85 million to 100 million unique TCR sequences. Both class I and class II loci were covered by HLA typing, at four-digit resolution. All discovery cohort repertoires had been generated on a single sequencing platform. Broad study findings and their caveats: The only immune exposure information available for the cohort was CMV serostatus. In a later genetic analysis, a missense DCLRE1C variant was associated with V-gene and J-gene trimming of TCR beta chains, and the association was replicated in an independent cohort. In a later analysis, HLA-associated TCR beta chains showed more clonal expansion and lower generation probabilities than non-associated chains that were equally common. The classifier was reported to diagnose cytomegalovirus status with high specificity and sensitivity in both the original and validation cohorts. Most CMV-associated TCR beta chains appeared to be HLA-restricted in a later analysis, and the HLA associations seemed to be driven largely by CMV exposure. Specific HLA alleles were associated with 15,000 to 20,000 TCR beta sequences at a false discovery rate of 0.05 in a later analysis. When HLA alleles, especially DR and DQ, strongly co-occurred, attributing TCR associations to individual alleles was difficult. The study listed 150 to 200 TCR beta chains as associated with cytomegalovirus. Broadly in line with IMGT annotations, most TCR beta V segments showed up in productive rearrangements about 87% or about 30% of the time in an earlier analysis of approximately 640 of the donors. Sequencing depth was assumed to be roughly uniform across donors in the presence/absence analyses, though that assumption may not hold. According to a later analysis, TCR association rates differed among HLA loci, with DRB1 alleles showing the most associated TCRs and HLA-C alleles showing the fewest. Because the 87-base-pair reads could not distinguish some IMGT-functional V segments, including TRBV6-2 and TRBV6-3, those segments were excluded. Linkage disequilibrium might explain the correlated functional status among segregating V segments, but an unknown experimental factor could not be ruled out. A few of the identified cytomegalovirus-associated TCR beta chains were confirmed in vitro to be specific for cytomegalovirus antigens. The authors suggested that the approach could potentially be generalized to other disease states and immunological phenotypes. HLA typing was unavailable for some donors at each locus, so association tests used only the typed subset. Several of the top co-occurrence clusters appeared to be linked to parvovirus B19, influenza, CMV and Epstein-Barr virus, according to a later analysis. A further reported finding was that TCR beta sequences accurately predicted the HLA-A and HLA-B alleles for most subjects in the first cohort. Compared with the roughly 670-donor mean, donors in an Asian-associated ancestry cluster had fewer N-insertions in productive TCRs, according to a later genetic analysis. Most TCR sequences were seen in very few donors, while some public TCRs were found in many individuals. In this cohort, only TCR beta chains were sequenced, and detectable features were limited by the absence of alpha or paired-chain data. Over 15 rarely observed V segments, including chromosome 9 orphons, were excluded from the earlier analysis of almost 600 of the donors because counts were too low. A cluster of highly shared sequence variants was judged likely to be a technical artifact of the sequencing pipeline.

The protocol used for the library was the immunoSEQ multiplex PCR assay. For the multiplex PCR, a mixture combining 60 forward primers for TCR Vbeta segments and 13 reverse primers for TCR Jbeta segments was used. The CDR3 region of rearranged TCR beta genes was amplified from genomic DNA by a multiplex PCR assay. The amplified TCR beta libraries were sequenced on the Illumina HiSeq System as 87-base-pair reads. The authors' pipeline ran thus. A later analysis counted 65 million to 90 million unique TCR beta chains across the 640 or so repertoires, and roughly 11 million of these chains were shared by at least two donors. To remove PCR and sequencing errors, raw reads were error-corrected and collapsed into unique sequences using a nearest-neighbor algorithm that merged closely related sequences. To assign V, D and J gene segments, CDR3 sequences were aligned to IMGT reference sequences. For a sequence to be retained, a match of at least six nucleotides was required to both a V gene segment and a J gene segment. A rearrangement counted as productive if the CDR3 had no stop codons and remained in frame with V and J, and every other rearrangement counted as non-productive. Following IMGT convention, CDR3 was defined as the stretch from the second conserved V-encoded cysteine up to the conserved J-encoded phenylalanine. In an earlier analysis of around 570 of the donors, sequences lacking an unambiguous match to a single V gene segment were excluded. In an earlier analysis of around 600 of the donors, V segments were called functional above 56.7% productive rearrangements and were called segregating when the between-donor standard deviation exceeded 5%. To diagnose cytomegalovirus status from the catalog of TCR beta chain sequences, a statistical classification framework was built. A later analysis assigned V and J genes by comparing TCR nucleotide sequences with IMGT/GENE-DB human TR gene sequences. The TCRdist pipeline was used in a later analysis to assign CDR3 sequences and most-parsimonious VDJ recombination scenarios. In a later analysis, each TCR beta chain was defined by its CDR3 amino acid sequence together with its V-gene family, and reads without a unique V-gene family were excluded. In a later analysis, around 600 highly shared, low-generation-probability nucleotide sequences were removed to address suspected cross-contamination and a sequencing artifact. For each public chain, a later analysis derived a clonal expansion index from normalized ranks of inferred template counts within each repertoire. Generation probabilities in a later analysis came from a VDJ recombination model fitted to out-of-frame rearrangements, and those results were checked against IGoR. In a later analysis, hypergeometric tests were used to score TCR-TCR, TCR-HLA and TCR-CMV co-occurrence, with a repertoire-size bias correction applied to TCR pairs. A later analysis estimated false discovery rates by permuting HLA or CMV assignments 20 times. In a later analysis, co-occurring TCRs were grouped using DBSCAN, with TCRdist sequence similarity added in when clustering inside HLA-allele-positive subsets. For co-occurrence clustering, repertoires with fewer than 30,000 or more than 120,000 public chains were excluded, along with about five repertoires with anomalous nucleotide sharing. This is the immuneACCESS table as TCRdb keeps it, with only in-frame sequences that have V and J called. A part of the clones is gone; compared with another copy, unresolved V genes explain less than half, and the rest is unexplained. V, J and clone size are taken as reported in that table, and D and trimming were inferred from the DNA itself. This sample is represented by under 200,000 clones; just over 75% of them were singletons. The leading ten clones occupy less than 2% of the sample.

Sequencing input: PBMCs. The clonotype was recovered from a man aged 25 to 45 in good health and CMV-seronegative. The chain is assembled from TRBV10-3 and TRBJ1-1, and TRBD1 matches 7 of the central bases. Here the CDR3 is given as CAIRRQGSGNTEAFF. The DNA is as follows: TGTGCCATCAGAAGACAGGGTTCGGGAAACACTGAAGCTTTCTTT.